Given below is one TCR beta chain in context. It has no known antigen specificity. Base quality data are lacking; no much larger clone is found one base away. The data were obtained in a study of cytomegalovirus exposure and HLA in healthy donors (dated by TCRdb to between 2016 and 2019). A note on the overall study: An earlier analysis of roughly 500 of the donors reported 276 Gb of sequence data and around 100 million unique TCR beta sequences obtained from roughly 170 million T cells. The study aimed to test whether signatures of past pathogen exposure could be identified by cataloging public T cell receptors. In addition to the first cohort of approximately 670 subjects, a separate validation cohort of approximately 110 different subjects was used. Across roughly 420 genotyped donors of the cohort, an average of about 250,000 unique TCR beta nucleotide sequences per donor were sequenced, and roughly 17% of those sequences were non-productive. In the later analysis, no new phenotypic data were used to find candidate immune exposures; instead, reliance was placed on TCR beta sequences and their occurrence across donors. The number of donors typed differed by locus, with roughly 629-640 for A, B, C, DRB1 and DQB1, 522 for DQA1, about 610 for DPA1, and over 400 for DPB1. Class I and class II HLA loci were covered by the typing at four-digit resolution. A later genetic analysis used genome-wide SNP genotypes for about 60% of the roughly 700 donors, treating that subset as a discovery cohort. To predict cytomegalovirus infection status, the study brought together high-throughput TCR immunosequencing, statistical association of individual TCRs with disease status, and machine learning. Of the roughly 390 genotyped donors, roughly 85% fell in the genetic ancestry cluster associated with self-reported Caucasian donors. In an earlier analysis of a few hundred of the donors, high-throughput TCR beta sequencing was used to judge whether each TCR beta V gene segment behaved as functional or pseudogenic. Donor age, sex, ethnicity and CMV serostatus were compiled alongside the repertoire data. The T cell repertoires of some 700 subjects were profiled by immunosequencing and related to cytomegalovirus serostatus. Roughly 5 DR-DQ haplotypes were treated as single units for association and clustering because of strong linkage in the cohort. A later analysis re-analyzed previously published TCR beta repertoires from roughly 600 donors and added high-resolution HLA genotyping to study TCR occurrence patterns. All discovery cohort repertoires had been generated using a single sequencing platform. Roughly 300 gigabases of sequencing data and roughly 80 million unique TCR sequences made up an early release that covered approximately 620 HLA-typed donors. Overall results and qualifications from the work: Because some donors lacked HLA typing at each locus, the association tests relied only on the typed subset. Approximately 16 rarely observed V segments, including chromosome 9 orphons, were excluded from the earlier analysis of several hundred of the donors because counts were too low. In a later analysis, HLA-associated TCR beta chains were found to be more clonally expanded and to have lower generation probabilities than equally common non-associated chains. A further reported finding was that TCR beta sequences accurately predicted the HLA-A and HLA-B alleles for most subjects in the first cohort. The study gave a list of over 150 TCR beta chains associated with cytomegalovirus. According to a later analysis, parvovirus B19, influenza, CMV and Epstein-Barr virus appeared linked to several top co-occurrence clusters. Assigning TCR associations to individual alleles was difficult when HLA alleles, especially DR and DQ, strongly co-occurred. A group of highly shared sequence variants was considered likely to be a technical artifact of the sequencing pipeline. This cohort had only TCR beta chains sequenced, and the lack of alpha or paired-chain data limited which features could be detected. In a later analysis, most CMV-associated TCR beta chains were found to appear HLA-restricted, with HLA associations seemingly driven largely by CMV exposure. An association between a missense DCLRE1C variant and V-gene and J-gene trimming of TCR beta chains was found in a later genetic analysis and replicated in an independent cohort. Linkage disequilibrium might explain the correlated functional status among segregating V segments, but an unknown experimental factor could not be ruled out. Across donors, most TCR sequences were observed very rarely, whereas some public TCRs were present in many individuals. According to the authors, the approach could potentially be generalized to other disease states and immunological phenotypes. A later analysis associated about 16,000 TCR beta sequences with specific HLA alleles at a false discovery rate of 0.05. In a later genetic analysis, fewer N-insertions in productive TCRs were reported among donors in an Asian-associated ancestry cluster than the roughly 710-donor mean. Immune exposure information for the cohort was limited to CMV serostatus. In a later analysis, TCR association rates were found to vary across HLA loci, with the most associated TCRs seen for DRB1 alleles and the fewest for HLA-C alleles. The classifier was reported to diagnose cytomegalovirus status with high specificity and sensitivity in both the original and validation cohorts. A few of the identified cytomegalovirus-associated TCR beta chains were confirmed in vitro to be specific for cytomegalovirus antigens. An earlier analysis of approximately 570 of the donors showed that most TCR beta V segments appeared in productive rearrangements either about 87% or about 30% of the time, which broadly matched IMGT annotations. Because the 87-base-pair reads could not distinguish some IMGT-functional V segments, including TRBV6-2 and TRBV6-3, those segments were excluded. The presence/absence analyses assumed that sequencing depth was roughly uniform across donors, and that assumption may not be true.

Library generation was performed with the immunoSEQ multiplex PCR assay. A mixture of 60 forward primers for TCR Vbeta segments and 13 reverse primers for TCR Jbeta segments was used in the multiplex PCR. Amplification of the CDR3 region of rearranged TCR beta genes was performed with a multiplex PCR assay on genomic DNA. On the Illumina HiSeq System, the amplified TCR beta libraries were sequenced as 87-base-pair reads. Processing in the source paper ran as follows. In a later analysis, tens of millions of unique TCR beta chains were counted across the approximately 640 repertoires, and roughly 11 million of these chains were shared by at least two donors. Raw reads were error-corrected and collapsed into unique sequences by a nearest-neighbor algorithm in which closely related sequences were merged to remove PCR and sequencing errors. To assign V, D and J gene segments, CDR3 sequences were aligned to IMGT reference sequences. For a sequence to be retained, a match of at least six nucleotides to both a V gene segment and a J gene segment was required. Rearrangements were classified as productive when the CDR3 lacked stop codons and remained in frame with V and J, and all other rearrangements were classified as non-productive. Following IMGT convention, CDR3 was defined as the stretch from the second conserved V-encoded cysteine to the conserved J-encoded phenylalanine. The earlier analysis of 500 to 650 of the donors excluded any sequence lacking an unambiguous match to a single V gene segment. An earlier analysis of 550 to 650 of the donors classified V segments as functional when productive rearrangements were above 56.7% and as segregating when the standard deviation between donors was above 5%. To diagnose cytomegalovirus status from the catalog of TCR beta chain sequences, a statistical classification framework was built. A later analysis assigned V and J genes by comparing TCR nucleotide sequences with IMGT/GENE-DB human TR gene sequences. Using the TCRdist pipeline, a later analysis assigned CDR3 sequences along with most-parsimonious VDJ recombination scenarios. A later analysis defined each TCR beta chain by its CDR3 amino acid sequence plus V-gene family, and excluded reads lacking a unique V-gene family. A later analysis removed 500 to 600 highly shared, low-generation-probability nucleotide sequences to deal with suspected cross-contamination and a sequencing artifact. In a later analysis, a clonal expansion index for each public chain was calculated from normalized within-repertoire ranks of inferred template counts. A later analysis computed generation probabilities with a VDJ recombination model fitted to out-of-frame rearrangements, and checked the results against IGoR. In a later analysis, hypergeometric tests were used to score TCR-TCR, TCR-HLA and TCR-CMV co-occurrence, with a repertoire-size bias correction applied to TCR pairs. A later analysis estimated false discovery rates by permuting HLA or CMV assignments 20 times. A later analysis grouped co-occurring TCRs with DBSCAN, adding TCRdist sequence similarity when clustering within HLA-allele-positive subsets. For co-occurrence clustering, repertoires with fewer than 30,000 or more than 120,000 public chains were excluded, along with about five repertoires with anomalous nucleotide sharing. The immuneACCESS repertoire file appears here via TCRdb, limited to in-frame rearrangements. These files lack a portion of the clones; in checked studies, under half of the deficit traces to unresolved V genes, and the cause of the others is not known. That table supplies the V and J calls and clone size; D and trimming were determined from the DNA. This sample gives about 77,000 clones in total; around three quarters of them show up just once. Approximately 4.5% of the sample goes to the ten largest clones.

The cohort comprised approximately 700 healthy bone marrow donors. At the time of sampling, every cohort member was nominally healthy, though immune exposures that went unrecorded were likely present. The donor was CMV seronegative and was included in the group of hundreds of seronegative cohort members. A peripheral blood sample was provided by each donor, and peripheral blood mononuclear cells were used for TCR beta sequencing. Genomic DNA extraction from the blood cell samples was performed with the Qiagen DNeasy Blood Extraction Kit. Sequences MGHRA (CDR1) and YSYEKL (CDR2) are obtained from the germline V gene. V loses 4 bases of germline sequence and J loses 4 bases, and the interval between the two ends is 15 bases. The CDR3 numbers 15 residues from cysteine through phenylalanine. Just CDR3 DNA is preserved here, 45 bases in frame from base 1.

The chain couples TRBV4-1 to TRBJ2-3, with TRBD2 perhaps the D gene, on 6 matching bases. The clonotype was recovered from a man aged 35-49 years in good health and CMV-seronegative. Sequenced input: PBMCs. CDR3 sequence: CASSPYGTGADTQYF. The sequenced DNA is TGCGCCAGCAGCCCCTACGGGACGGGGGCAGATACGCAGTATTTT.